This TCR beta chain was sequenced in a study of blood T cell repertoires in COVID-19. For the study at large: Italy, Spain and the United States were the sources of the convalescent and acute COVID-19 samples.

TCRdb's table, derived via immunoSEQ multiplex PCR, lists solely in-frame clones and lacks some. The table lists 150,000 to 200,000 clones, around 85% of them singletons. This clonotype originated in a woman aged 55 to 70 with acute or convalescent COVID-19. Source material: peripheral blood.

CDR3 loop: CASRQGASETQYF. In DNA, the CDR3 is TGCGCCAGTAGACAGGGGGCGAGTGAGACCCAGTACTTC. This chain links TRBV5-1 with TRBJ2-5, with 10 nucleotides matching TRBD1. The CDR3 is 13 residues long. Germline CDR1 SGHRS, CDR2 YFSETQ. Trimming removed 8 bases from V and 5 bases from J; junction bases left unmatched: 6.